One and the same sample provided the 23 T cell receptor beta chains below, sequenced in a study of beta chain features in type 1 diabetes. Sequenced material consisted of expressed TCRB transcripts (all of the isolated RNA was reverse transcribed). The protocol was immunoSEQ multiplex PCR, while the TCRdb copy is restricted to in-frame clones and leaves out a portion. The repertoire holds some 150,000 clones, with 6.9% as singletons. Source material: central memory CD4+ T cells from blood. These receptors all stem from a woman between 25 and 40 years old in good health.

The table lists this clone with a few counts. In DNA, the CDR3 is TGTGCCAGCAGCTTATTACAGAACACCGGGGAGCTGTTTTTT. This sequence encodes CASSLLQNTGELFF. The rearrangement links TRBV7-2 to TRBJ2-2, with D unclear. Germline V lookup: CDR1 SGHTA, CDR2 FQGNSA. Trimming left V 2 bases short and J 1 base short, with 5 bases between. CDR3 length: 14 residues.

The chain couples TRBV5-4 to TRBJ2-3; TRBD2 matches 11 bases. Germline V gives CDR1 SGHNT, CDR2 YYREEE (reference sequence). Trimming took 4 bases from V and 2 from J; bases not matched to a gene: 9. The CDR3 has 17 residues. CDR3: CASSRSLAGDFTDTQYF. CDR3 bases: TGTGCCAGCAGCCGGTCACTAGCGGGAGATTTCACAGATACGCAGTATTTT. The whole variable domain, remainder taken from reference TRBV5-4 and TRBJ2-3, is ETGVTQSPTHLIKTRGQQVTLRCSSQSGHNTVSWYQQALGQGPQFIFQYYREEENGRGNFPPRFSGLQFPNYSSELNVNALELDDSALYLCASSRSLAGDFTDTQYFGPGTRLTVL.

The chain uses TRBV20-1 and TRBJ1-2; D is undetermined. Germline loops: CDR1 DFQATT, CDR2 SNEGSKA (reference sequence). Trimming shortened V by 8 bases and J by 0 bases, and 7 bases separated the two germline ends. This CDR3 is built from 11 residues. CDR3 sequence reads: CSSRANYGYTF. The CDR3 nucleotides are TGCAGTTCCCGGGCTAACTATGGCTACACCTTC.

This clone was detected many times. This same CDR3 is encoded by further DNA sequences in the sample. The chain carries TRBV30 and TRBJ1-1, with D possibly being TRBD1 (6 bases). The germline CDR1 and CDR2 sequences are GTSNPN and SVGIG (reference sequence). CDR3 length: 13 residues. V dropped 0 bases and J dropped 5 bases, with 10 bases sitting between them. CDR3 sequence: CAWSVQGNTEAFF. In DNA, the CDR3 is TGTGCCTGGAGTGTACAGGGTAATACTGAAGCTTTCTTT.

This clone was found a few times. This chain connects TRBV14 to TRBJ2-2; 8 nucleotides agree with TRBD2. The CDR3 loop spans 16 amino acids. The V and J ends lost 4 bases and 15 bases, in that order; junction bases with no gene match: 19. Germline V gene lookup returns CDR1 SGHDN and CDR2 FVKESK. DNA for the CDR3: TGTGCCAGCAGCCCCCTAGGGGCGGGAGGACCCATGAGGTTGTTTTTT. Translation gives CASSPLGAGGPMRLFF.

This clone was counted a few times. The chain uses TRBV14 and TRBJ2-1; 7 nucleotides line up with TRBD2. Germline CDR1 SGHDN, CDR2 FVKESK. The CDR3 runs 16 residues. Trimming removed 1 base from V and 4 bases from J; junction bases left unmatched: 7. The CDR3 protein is CASSQVPGGSYNEQFF. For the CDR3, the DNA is TGTGCCAGCAGCCAAGTCCCGGGAGGATCGTACAATGAGCAGTTCTTC.

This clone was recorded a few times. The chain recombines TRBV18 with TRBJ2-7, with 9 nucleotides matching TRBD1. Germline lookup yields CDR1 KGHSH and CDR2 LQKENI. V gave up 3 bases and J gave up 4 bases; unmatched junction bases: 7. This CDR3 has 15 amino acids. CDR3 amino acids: CASSPGTGWAYEQYF. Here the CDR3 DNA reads TGTGCCAGCTCACCGGGGACAGGGTGGGCGTACGAGCAGTACTTC.

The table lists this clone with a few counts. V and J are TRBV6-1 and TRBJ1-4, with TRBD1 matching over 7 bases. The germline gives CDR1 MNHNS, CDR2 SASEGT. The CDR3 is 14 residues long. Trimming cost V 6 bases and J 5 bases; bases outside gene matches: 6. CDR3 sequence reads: CASRLTGINEKLFF. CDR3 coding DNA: TGTGCCAGCAGGTTGACAGGGATCAATGAAAAACTGTTTTTT.

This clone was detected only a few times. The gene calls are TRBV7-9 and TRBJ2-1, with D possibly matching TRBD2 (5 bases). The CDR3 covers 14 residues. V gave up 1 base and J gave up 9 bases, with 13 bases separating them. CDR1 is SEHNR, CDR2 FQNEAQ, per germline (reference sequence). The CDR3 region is CASSLEDSATEQFF. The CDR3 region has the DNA TGTGCCAGCAGCTTAGAGGACTCGGCAACTGAGCAGTTCTTC.

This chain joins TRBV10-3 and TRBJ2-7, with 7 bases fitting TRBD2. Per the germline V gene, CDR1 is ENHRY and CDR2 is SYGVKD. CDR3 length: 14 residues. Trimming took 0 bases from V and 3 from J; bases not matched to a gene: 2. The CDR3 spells CAISESSSGYEQYF. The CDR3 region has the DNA TGTGCCATCAGTGAGTCTTCTAGCGGCTACGAGCAGTACTTC.

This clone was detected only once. The CDR3 DNA is TGTGCCAGCAGCTCCCATCAGCGGGAGCGGACAGATACGCAGTATTTT. It specifies CASSSHQRERTDTQYF. The V call is TRBV5-4, the J call TRBJ2-3; 8 nucleotides agree with TRBD2. The V gene's germline CDR1 is SGHNT and CDR2 YYREEE (reference sequence). The trim removed 3 bases at V and 3 bases at J, leaving 9 bases unmatched. The CDR3 is made up of 16 amino acids.

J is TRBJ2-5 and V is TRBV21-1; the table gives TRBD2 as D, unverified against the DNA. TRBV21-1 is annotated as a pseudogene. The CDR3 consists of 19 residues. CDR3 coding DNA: TGTGCCAGCAGCAAAGAGGGGGCTAGCGGGAGGCCGTATACGGAGACCCAGTACTTC. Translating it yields CASSKEGASGRPYTETQYF.

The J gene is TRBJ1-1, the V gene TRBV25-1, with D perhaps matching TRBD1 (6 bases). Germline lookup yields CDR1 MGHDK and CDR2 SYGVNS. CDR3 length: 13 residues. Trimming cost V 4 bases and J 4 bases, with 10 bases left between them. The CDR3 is CASSAQGGTEAFF. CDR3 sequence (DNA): TGTGCCAGCAGTGCACAGGGTGGCACTGAAGCTTTCTTT. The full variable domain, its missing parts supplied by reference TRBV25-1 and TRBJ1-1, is EADIYQTPRYLVIGTGKKITLECSQTMGHDKMYWYQQDPGMELHLIHYSYGVNSTEKGDLSSESTVSRIRTEHFPLTLESARPSHTSQYLCASSAQGGTEAFFGQGTRLTVV.

CDR3 loop: CASSRPGGLGGYEQYF. The CDR3 coding sequence is TGTGCCAGCTCCCGCCCGGGAGGGTTGGGCGGCTACGAGCAGTACTTC. The rearrangement joins TRBV18 to TRBJ2-7, with 8 nucleotides matching TRBD2. Trimming removed 6 bases from V and 3 bases from J; junction bases left unmatched: 13. This CDR3 is 16 amino acids long. Germline V gene sequence: CDR1 KGHSH, CDR2 LQKENI.

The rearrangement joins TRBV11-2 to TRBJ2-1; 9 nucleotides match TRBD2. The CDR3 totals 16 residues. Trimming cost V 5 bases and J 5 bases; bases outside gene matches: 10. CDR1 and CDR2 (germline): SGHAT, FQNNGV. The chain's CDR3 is CASSPLAGDAHNEQFF. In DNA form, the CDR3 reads TGTGCCAGCAGCCCTTTAGCGGGAGACGCCCACAATGAGCAGTTCTTC.

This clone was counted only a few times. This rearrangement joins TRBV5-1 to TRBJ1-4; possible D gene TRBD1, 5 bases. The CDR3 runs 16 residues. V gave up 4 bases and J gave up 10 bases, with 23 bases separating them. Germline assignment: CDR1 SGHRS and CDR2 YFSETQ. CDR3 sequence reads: CASSLDRGDLGGKLFF. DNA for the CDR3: TGCGCCAGCAGCCTTGACCGGGGGGACCTGGGCGGAAAACTGTTTTTT.

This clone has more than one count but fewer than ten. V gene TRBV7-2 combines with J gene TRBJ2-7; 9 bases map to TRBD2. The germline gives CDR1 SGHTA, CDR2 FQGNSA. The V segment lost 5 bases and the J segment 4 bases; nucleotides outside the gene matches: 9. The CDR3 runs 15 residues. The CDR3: CASSQGSGRQYEQYF. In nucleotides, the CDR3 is TGTGCCAGCAGCCAGGGTAGCGGGAGACAGTACGAGCAGTACTTC. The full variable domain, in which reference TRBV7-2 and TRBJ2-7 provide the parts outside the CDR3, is GAGVSQSPSNKVTEKGKDVELRCDPISGHTALYWYRQSLGQGLEFLIYFQGNSAPDKSGLPSDRFSAERTGGSVSTLTIQRTQQEDSAVYLCASSQGSGRQYEQYFGPGTRLTVT.

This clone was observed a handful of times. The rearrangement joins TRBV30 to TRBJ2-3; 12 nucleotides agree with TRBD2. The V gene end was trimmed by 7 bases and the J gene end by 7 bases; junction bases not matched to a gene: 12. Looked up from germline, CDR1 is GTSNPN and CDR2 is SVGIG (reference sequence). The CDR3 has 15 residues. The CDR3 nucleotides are TGTGCCTACGCTAAGACTAGCGGGAGAGGAAATACGCAGTATTTT. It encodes CAYAKTSGRGNTQYF.

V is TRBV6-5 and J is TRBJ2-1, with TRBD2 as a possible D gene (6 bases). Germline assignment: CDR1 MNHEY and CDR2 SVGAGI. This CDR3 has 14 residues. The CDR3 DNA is TGTGCTACTGTAGCGGCTGTCTCCTACAATGAGCAGTTCTTC. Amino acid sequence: CATVAAVSYNEQFF.

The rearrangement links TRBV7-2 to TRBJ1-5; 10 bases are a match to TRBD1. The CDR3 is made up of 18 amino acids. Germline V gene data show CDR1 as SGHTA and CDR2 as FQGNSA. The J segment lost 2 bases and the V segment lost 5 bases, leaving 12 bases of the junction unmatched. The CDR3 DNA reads TGTGCCAGCAGCACGAGGACAGGGGGTATGGTGGGCAATCAGCCCCAGCATTTT. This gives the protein CASSTRTGGMVGNQPQHF.

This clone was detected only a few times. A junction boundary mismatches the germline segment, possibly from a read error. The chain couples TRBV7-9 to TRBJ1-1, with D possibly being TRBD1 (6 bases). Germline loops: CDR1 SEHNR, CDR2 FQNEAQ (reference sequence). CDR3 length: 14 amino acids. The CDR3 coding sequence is TGTGCCAGCAGCCCAATTCAGGGGAACGCTGAAGCTTTCTTT. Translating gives CASSPIQGNAEAFF.

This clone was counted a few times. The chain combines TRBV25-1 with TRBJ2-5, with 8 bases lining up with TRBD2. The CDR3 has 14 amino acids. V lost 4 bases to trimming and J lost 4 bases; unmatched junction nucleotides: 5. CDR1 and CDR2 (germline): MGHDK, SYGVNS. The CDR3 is CASSVREGAETQYF. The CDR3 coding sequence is TGTGCCAGCAGTGTTCGGGAGGGCGCAGAGACCCAGTACTTC.

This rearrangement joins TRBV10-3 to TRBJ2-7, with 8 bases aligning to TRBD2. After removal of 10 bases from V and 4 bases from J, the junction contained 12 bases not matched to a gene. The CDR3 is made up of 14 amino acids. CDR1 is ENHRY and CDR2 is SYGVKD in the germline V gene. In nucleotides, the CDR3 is TGTGCCACCGGGGGGGACGGTTTCAAGTACGAGCAGTACTTC. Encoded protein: CATGGDGFKYEQYF.